These 21 T cell receptor beta chains were all obtained from the same sample, sequenced in a study of T cell responses to AZD1222 COVID-19 vaccine. This table comes from immunoSEQ multiplex PCR, and its TCRdb copy is limited to in-frame clones, with some not included. In the table there are around 190,000 clones, about 92% of which are singletons. The starting material was peripheral blood, obtained on day 0 of AZD1222 vaccination. The source is an adult in good health.

The gene calls are TRBV5-1 and TRBJ2-1, with no clear D. The CDR3 covers 15 residues. CDR1 and CDR2 (germline): SGHRS, YFSETQ. The ends were cut back, 1 base at V and 1 base at J, with 9 bases in the middle. CDR3 in DNA: TGCGCCAGCAGCTTGACAGACCCATCCTACAATGAGCAGTTCTTC. Translating gives CASSLTDPSYNEQFF.

This clone was counted once. The V gene is TRBV29-1, the J gene TRBJ1-2, with D unclear. Germline V lookup: CDR1 SQVTM, CDR2 ANQGSEA. Trimming took 5 bases from V and 2 from J, leaving 15 bases between them. The length of the CDR3 is 14 residues. The CDR3 here is CSVPGLGLNYGYTF. CDR3 in DNA: TGCAGCGTTCCCGGTCTGGGATTAAACTATGGCTACACCTTC.

This clone was seen just once. The V call is TRBV23-1, the J call TRBJ1-2; TRBD1 agrees at 8 bases. TRBV23-1 is classed as an ORF, of uncertain function. The CDR3 loop spans 12 amino acids. Unmatched junction bases numbered 3, after V lost 7 bases and J lost 5 bases. In nucleotides, the CDR3 is TGCGCCAGCAAAGACAGGGGATATGGCTACACCTTC. Translating gives CASKDRGYGYTF.

V is TRBV28 and J is TRBJ2-1, with D possibly matching TRBD1 (7 bases). The germline V gene encodes CDR1 MDHEN and CDR2 SYDVKM. Trimming removed 5 bases at V and 6 bases at J, with 20 bases between. The CDR3 is 16 residues long. The CDR3: CASSPTRTGGVNEQFF. As DNA, the CDR3 is TGTGCCAGCAGTCCCACCCGGACAGGCGGGGTCAATGAGCAGTTCTTC.

The chain links TRBV4-2 to TRBJ2-1, with D perhaps matching TRBD2 (6 bases). V was pared by 5 bases and J by 3 bases, with 11 bases between. Germline-derived CDR1 and CDR2 are LGHNA and YNFKEQ. This CDR3 has 14 amino acids. The CDR3 protein is CASSKGLNYNEQFF. Written as DNA, the CDR3 is TGTGCCAGCAGCAAGGGACTTAACTACAATGAGCAGTTCTTC.

The chain carries TRBV11-2 and TRBJ1-4; 9 bases align to TRBD1. Per the germline V gene, CDR1 is SGHAT and CDR2 is FQNNGV. This CDR3 has 15 residues. V dropped 4 bases and J dropped 8; count of bases not matched to a gene: 8. The CDR3 loop is CASSSRTGAREKLFF. CDR3 in DNA: TGTGCCAGCAGCTCCCGGACAGGGGCGAGGGAAAAACTGTTTTTT. Combining the CDR3 with reference TRBV11-2 and TRBJ1-4 gives the whole variable domain EAGVAQSPRYKIIEKRQSVAFWCNPISGHATLYWYQQILGQGPKLLIQFQNNGVVDDSQLPKDRFSAERLKGVDSTLKIQPAKLEDSAVYLCASSSRTGAREKLFFGSGTQLSVL.

In this sample, this clone turned up once. This chain uses TRBV6-5 with TRBJ1-6, with D tentatively TRBD1 (5 bases). There are 15 residues in the CDR3. Deletions cut 0 bases from V and 10 bases from J, with 13 bases between. The germline gives CDR1 MNHEY, CDR2 SVGAGI. As DNA, the CDR3 is TGTGCCAGCAGTTACTCGAGGGGTAGAGGCTCACCCCTCCACTTT. Translated: CASSYSRGRGSPLHF.

The J gene is TRBJ1-6, the V gene TRBV3-1 (or the pseudogene TRBV3-2); no firm D call. The length of the CDR3 is 14 residues. Germline V gene data show CDR1 as LGHDT and CDR2 as YNNKEL (reference sequence). The V end lost 2 bases, the J end lost 7 bases, and 9 bases lay between the germline ends. The DNA of the CDR3 is TGTGCCAGCAGCCAATCTCCTTCGAATTCACCCCTCCACTTT. Residues: CASSQSPSNSPLHF.

CDR3 sequence reads: CASSTGTGNINEQFF. The CDR3 region has the DNA TGTGCCAGCAGCACCGGGACAGGGAATATCAATGAGCAGTTCTTC. The chain has TRBV6-5 and TRBJ2-1; 9 bases map to TRBD1. V lost 6 bases, J lost 6 bases, and 9 bases stayed unmatched. This CDR3 contains 15 residues. Germline-derived CDR1 and CDR2 are MNHEY and SVGAGI.

The chain links TRBV30 to TRBJ2-5; 8 bases align to TRBD2. Germline CDR1 and CDR2: GTSNPN and SVGIG (reference sequence). The CDR3 contains 13 residues. V trimming: 0 bases; J trimming: 5 bases; junction bases outside the gene matches: 2. CDR3 in DNA: TGTGCCTGGAGTGTCGGGACTAGGGAGACCCAGTACTTC. Translating it yields CAWSVGTRETQYF.

The chain employs TRBV14 and TRBJ1-1; no definite D call. The CDR3 has 13 amino acids. Germline V gives CDR1 SGHDN, CDR2 FVKESK. Deletions cut 2 bases from V and 5 bases from J, with 9 bases between. CDR3: CASSQTKGTEAFF. The CDR3 DNA is TGTGCCAGCAGCCAAACAAAAGGGACTGAAGCTTTCTTT.

The chain joins TRBV7-2 to TRBJ2-5; possible D gene TRBD2, 5 bases. Trimming removed 0 bases from V and 5 bases from J, with 7 bases in between. The germline CDR1 and CDR2 sequences are SGHTA and FQGNSA. This CDR3 has 13 amino acids. CDR3 sequence reads: CASSLAGVETQYF. CDR3 sequence (DNA): TGTGCCAGCAGCTTAGCGGGAGTTGAGACCCAGTACTTC.

The gene calls are TRBV2 and TRBJ2-2; 7 bases fit TRBD1. The CDR3 length is 14 residues. The germline gives CDR1 SNHLY, CDR2 FYNNEI. V lost 6 bases, J lost 5 bases, and 6 bases stayed unmatched. CDR3 protein: CASSNQGDTGELFF. The DNA for the CDR3 is TGTGCCAGCAGCAACCAGGGGGATACCGGGGAGCTGTTTTTT. The whole variable domain, remainder taken from reference TRBV2 and TRBJ2-2, is EPEVTQTPSHQVTQMGQEVILRCVPISNHLYFYWYRQILGQKVEFLVSFYNNEISEKSEIFDDQFSVERPDGSNFTLKIRSTKLEDSAMYFCASSNQGDTGELFFGEGSRLTVL.

The chain is built from TRBV5-4 and TRBJ1-2; no definite D call. The CDR3 is made up of 14 amino acids. CDR1 and CDR2 from the germline V gene are SGHNT and YYREEE (reference sequence). V was shortened by 3 bases and J by 7 bases, with 16 bases between the two germline ends. The CDR3 bases are TGTGCCAGCAGCTCAGACCCTACCTCGCGTGGCTACACCTTC. This encodes CASSSDPTSRGYTF. The full variable domain, in which reference TRBV5-4 and TRBJ1-2 provide the parts outside the CDR3, is ETGVTQSPTHLIKTRGQQVTLRCSSQSGHNTVSWYQQALGQGPQFIFQYYREEENGRGNFPPRFSGLQFPNYSSELNVNALELDDSALYLCASSSDPTSRGYTFGSGTRLTVV.

The chain employs TRBV25-1 and TRBJ1-2, with D perhaps matching TRBD1 (5 bases). Between the trimmed V and J ends, which lost 3 bases and 0 bases, there was a span of 14 bases. The CDR3 runs 16 residues. Germline V gene lookup returns CDR1 MGHDK and CDR2 SYGVNS. The CDR3 sequence is CASSDKGVKPNYGYTF. The CDR3 DNA reads TGTGCCAGCAGTGATAAAGGGGTCAAGCCTAACTATGGCTACACCTTC.

The rearrangement links TRBV7-2 to TRBJ1-3; no clear D. The CDR3 is made up of 14 amino acids. In germline, CDR1 is SGHTA, CDR2 FQGNSA. The ends were cut back, 5 bases at V and 0 bases at J, with 8 bases in the middle. The CDR3 sequence is CASSPTPSGNTIYF. CDR3 coding DNA: TGTGCCAGCAGCCCAACGCCCTCTGGAAACACCATATATTTT.

The J gene is TRBJ2-3, the V gene TRBV18, with 12 bases aligning to TRBD2. The J segment lost 2 bases and the V segment lost 0 bases, leaving 3 bases of the junction unmatched. The germline V gene has CDR1 KGHSH and CDR2 LQKENI. This CDR3 is built from 17 residues. CDR3 in amino acids: CASSPPTSGGPTDTQYF. Written as DNA, the CDR3 is TGTGCCAGCTCACCACCAACTAGCGGGGGGCCCACAGATACGCAGTATTTT.

The chain is built from TRBV24-1 and TRBJ2-2; D ambiguous. V was trimmed by 1 base and J by 5 bases, leaving 7 bases between them. Germline V gene data show CDR1 as KGHDR and CDR2 as SFDVKD. The CDR3 runs to 14 residues. Here the CDR3 reads CATSDFSETGELFF. The CDR3 coding sequence is TGTGCCACCAGTGATTTTTCCGAGACCGGGGAGCTGTTTTTT.

V and J are TRBV28 and TRBJ2-7; D tentatively fits TRBD1 or TRBD2 (6 bases each). Trimming took 6 bases from V and 3 from J, leaving 18 bases between them. CDR1 and CDR2 (germline): MDHEN, SYDVKM. The CDR3 is made up of 15 amino acids. The CDR3 region is CASSLRGLGGYEQYF. The CDR3 DNA reads TGTGCCAGCAGCCTTCGGGGGCTAGGAGGCTACGAGCAGTACTTC.

This clone was counted once. The V gene is TRBV3-1 (or the pseudogene TRBV3-2), the J gene TRBJ1-2, with 7 nucleotides matching TRBD1. CDR3 length equals 14 residues. The V gene end was trimmed by 4 bases and the J gene end by 6 bases; junction bases not matched to a gene: 8. From germline, CDR1 is LGHDT and CDR2 YNNKEL (reference sequence). The CDR3 loop is CASSPIAQGNGYTF. The CDR3 nucleotides read TGTGCCAGCAGCCCCATCGCACAGGGGAATGGCTACACCTTC.

The chain uses TRBV3-1 (or the pseudogene TRBV3-2) and TRBJ2-7, with 10 bases lining up with TRBD1. The V gene end was trimmed by 2 bases and the J gene end by 3 bases; junction bases not matched to a gene: 7. The length of the CDR3 is 16 residues. Germline V gene lookup returns CDR1 LGHDT and CDR2 YNNKEL (reference sequence). The CDR3 here is CASSQRYRTGGYEQYF. The DNA of the CDR3 is TGTGCCAGCAGCCAACGATACCGGACAGGGGGCTACGAGCAGTACTTC.